A selection of T cell receptor beta chains follows, all from one sample in a study of blood T cell repertoires in COVID-19. Repertoires were generated with immunoSEQ multiplex PCR, while TCRdb's copy carries only in-frame clones and drops some. Seen here are approximately 250,000 clones, around nine tenths observed once, and the top ten hold around 14%. The sequenced material came from peripheral blood. Receptors originate from a woman in her 70s with COVID-19, enrolled during active disease. CDR3s include the opening cysteine and the closing phenylalanine or tryptophan. A D gene is named only where the DNA matches it firmly. Clone size appears in some rows only: once, few, many, or a class for an expanded clone.

clone size	D gene	V gene	J gene	CDR3 DNA	CDR3 protein
-	-	TRBV2	TRBJ1-1	TGTGCCAGCACAGGGCGCAGGGGTAACACTGAAGCTTTCTTT	CASTGRRGNTEAFF
-	-	TRBV4-1	TRBJ2-5	TGCGCCAGCAGCCCCCGGACTACTTTCTACCAAGAGACCCAGTACTTC	CASSPRTTFYQETQYF
-	-	TRBV2	TRBJ1-2	TGTGCCAGCAGTTTAGCAGGGGATTGGGACTATGGCTACACCTTC	CASSLAGDWDYGYTF
-	-	TRBV4-2	TRBJ2-2	TGTGCCAGCAGCCAAGTAGGGGACACCGGGGAGCTGTTTTTT	CASSQVGDTGELFF
few	TRBD1	TRBV18	TRBJ1-6	TGTGCCAGCTCCCCGACAGGGAAGGATTCACCCCTCCACTTT	CASSPTGKDSPLHF
-	-	TRBV27	TRBJ2-1	TGTGCCAGCAGTAATGCGGGACAGCGCTACAATGAGCAGTTCTTC	CASSNAGQRYNEQFF
-	-	TRBV24-1	TRBJ2-1	TGTGCCACCAGTGATGGGGGGTACAATGAGCAGTTCTTC	CATSDGGYNEQFF
-	TRBD2	TRBV6-5	TRBJ2-1	TGTGCCAGCAGTTACTTTCCTAGCGGGGGATACAATGAGCAGTTCTTC	CASSYFPSGGYNEQFF
-	TRBD1	TRBV6-5	TRBJ2-7	TGTGCCAGCAAGAGTGGACAGGGGAACTACGAGCAGTACTTC	CASKSGQGNYEQYF
-	TRBD1	TRBV30	TRBJ1-1	TGTGCCTGGAGTGGACAGGGGTACACTGAAGCTTTCTTT	CAWSGQGYTEAFF
-	TRBD1	TRBV24-1	TRBJ2-1	TGTGCCACCAGTGACCGGACAGGGGCACACAATGAGCAGTTCTTC	CATSDRTGAHNEQFF
-	-	TRBV7-9	TRBJ1-5	TGTGCCAGCAGCCCCTTAACAGGCAATCAGCCCCAGCATTTT	CASSPLTGNQPQHF
-	-	TRBV11-2	TRBJ1-4	TGTGCCAGCAGCGCAAGGGAGGGGGAAAAACTGTTTTTT	CASSAREGEKLFF
-	-	TRBV5-8	TRBJ2-1	TGTGCCAGCAGCTCGAGGCGGGGATACAATGAGCAGTTCTTC	CASSSRRGYNEQFF
-	TRBD2	TRBV7-2	TRBJ2-7	TGTGCCAGCAGCTTAGGAAAGCAGCGGGGTGCCGAGCAGTACTTC	CASSLGKQRGAEQYF
-	TRBD1	TRBV6-5	TRBJ2-2	TGTGCCAGCAGACCGGGACAGGGGACCGGGGAGCTGTTTTTT	CASRPGQGTGELFF
-	TRBD1	TRBV5-6	TRBJ2-6	TGTGCCAGCAGCCTCCGGGACAGCCCCTCTGGGGCCAACGTCCTGACTTTC	CASSLRDSPSGANVLTF
-	-	TRBV30	TRBJ2-4	TGTGCCTGGAGCAGGGATCTAGCCAAAAACATTCAGTACTTC	CAWSRDLAKNIQYF
-	-	TRBV20-1	TRBJ2-7	TGCAGTGCTAGTCCCAGGGGAACCTACGAGCAGTACTTC	CSASPRGTYEQYF
-	-	TRBV6-4	TRBJ1-4	TGTGCCAGCAGTGATCGGGTGAGGTATAATGAAAAACTGTTTTTT	CASSDRVRYNEKLFF
-	-	TRBV4-1	TRBJ1-5	TGCGCCAGCAGCCAGCAGGGCGATCAGCCCCAGCATTTT	CASSQQGDQPQHF
-	-	TRBV9	TRBJ1-5	TGTTACACCAGGGTGAGCAATCAGCCCCAGCATTTT	CYTRVSNQPQHF
-	-	TRBV5-4	TRBJ2-3	TGTGCCAGCAGCTCTACCCATACGCAGTATTTT	CASSSTHTQYF
-	TRBD1	TRBV5-1	TRBJ2-2	TGCGCCAGCAGCCCCGGGACAGGGAACACCGGGGAGCTGTTTTTT	CASSPGTGNTGELFF
-	-	TRBV9	TRBJ1-4	TGTGCCAGCAGCGTAGGGAGGGCGGCGGAAAAACTGTTTTTT	CASSVGRAAEKLFF
-	-	TRBV18	TRBJ2-5	TGTGCCAGCTCATCAACCTTAGGGGAAGAGACCCAGTACTTC	CASSSTLGEETQYF
-	TRBD2	TRBV2	TRBJ2-2	TGTGCCAGCAACCGGGGGGGGAACACCGGGGAGCTGTTTTTT	CASNRGGNTGELFF
few	-	TRBV19	TRBJ1-5	TGTGCCAGTAGTTTCACGGGAGGCACTAATCAGCCCCAGCATTTT	CASSFTGGTNQPQHF